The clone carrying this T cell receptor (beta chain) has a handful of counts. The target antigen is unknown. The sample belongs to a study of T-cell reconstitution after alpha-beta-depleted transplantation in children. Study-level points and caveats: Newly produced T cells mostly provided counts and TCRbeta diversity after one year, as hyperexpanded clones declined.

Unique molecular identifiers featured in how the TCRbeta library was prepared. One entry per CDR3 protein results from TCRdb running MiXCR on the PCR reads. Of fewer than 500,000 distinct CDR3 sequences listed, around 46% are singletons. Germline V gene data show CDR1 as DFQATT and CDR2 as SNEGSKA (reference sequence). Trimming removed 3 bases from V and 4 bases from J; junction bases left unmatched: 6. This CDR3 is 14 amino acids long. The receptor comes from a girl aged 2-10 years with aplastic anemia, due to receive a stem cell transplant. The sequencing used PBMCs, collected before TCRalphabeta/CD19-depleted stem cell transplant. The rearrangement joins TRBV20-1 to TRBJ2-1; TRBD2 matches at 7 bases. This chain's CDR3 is CSASGRLTYNEQFF. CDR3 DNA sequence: TGCAGTGCTAGCGGGAGGTTAACGTACAATGAGCAGTTCTTC.